This is a list of T cell receptor beta chains from one sample in a study of blood T cells in healthy people across ages. TCRdb processed the 5' RACE reads anew with MiXCR; each CDR3 protein has one entry. Of 800,000 to 950,000 distinct CDR3 sequences in the sample, about 27% were seen once. Another study also made use of these data, one on T cells of mothers and their children.

The sample was blood. These receptors all stem from a woman aged 35 to 49 in good health. Both conserved end residues are part of each CDR3. Each record gives: V gene, J gene, D gene, clone size, CDR3 DNA, CDR3 protein. A D gene is named only where the DNA matches it firmly. Not all rows give a size; the values are once, few, many and, for expanded clones, a class.

TRBV5-1	TRBJ1-4	NA	NA	TGCGCCAGCACCCGGGGCGGGGGCGATGAAAAACTGTTTTTT	CASTRGGGDEKLFF
TRBV11-2	TRBJ1-2	NA	NA	TGTGCCAGCAGCCCGGGGCAGTCGAGGGCGTATGGCTACACCTTC	CASSPGQSRAYGYTF
TRBV5-4	TRBJ2-1	NA	many	TGTGCCAGCAGCTCGCCGGGACTTGGAGACAATGAGCAGTTCTTC	CASSSPGLGDNEQFF
TRBV20-1	TRBJ2-4	TRBD1	many	TGCAGTGCTGGGGGACAGGGGGGAAAAAACATTCAGTACTTC	CSAGGQGGKNIQYF
TRBV28	TRBJ1-1	NA	NA	TGTGCCAGCAGTTTACCGGCCGGGAACACTGAAGCTTTCTTT	CASSLPAGNTEAFF
TRBV12-3/TRBV12-4	TRBJ2-3	NA	NA	TGTGCCAGCAGTTCCTGGGGTACGCAGTATTTT	CASSSWGTQYF
TRBV20-1	TRBJ2-3	TRBD2	many	TGCAGTGCTAGGGCCGGACTAGCGGGGGGTTCTGTTACGCAGTATTTT	CSARAGLAGGSVTQYF
TRBV7-2	TRBJ1-1	TRBD1	NA	TGTGCCAGCAGTCGACAGGGTTTGAGGAACACTGAAGCTTTCTTT	CASSRQGLRNTEAFF
TRBV4-3	TRBJ1-4	NA	few	TGCGCCAGCAGCCAAGAACAGGTGGGAAATGAAAAACTGTTTTTT	CASSQEQVGNEKLFF
TRBV20-1	TRBJ2-1	TRBD2	NA	TGCAGTGCTAGGACCGGGACTAGCGGGGGGGCTGAGCAGTTCTTC	CSARTGTSGGAEQFF
TRBV4-1	TRBJ1-2	NA	NA	TGCGCCAGCAGCCAAGAACCCGTGTACTATGGCTACACCTTC	CASSQEPVYYGYTF
TRBV19	TRBJ1-1	NA	NA	TGTGCCAGTAGAGCAGCAAACACTGAAGCTTTCTTT	CASRAANTEAFF
TRBV18	TRBJ1-5	NA	few	TGTGCCAGCTCACCACGGACAGATCAGCCCCAGCATTTT	CASSPRTDQPQHF
TRBV5-1	TRBJ2-7	NA	few	TGCGCCGGCAGCCAGGCACCAGGGGATGGCGAGCAGTACTTC	CAGSQAPGDGEQYF
TRBV3-1	TRBJ1-1	NA	NA	TGTGCCAGCAGCCAAGATTTGGTGAGGGACACTGAAGCTTTCTTT	CASSQDLVRDTEAFF
TRBV7-3	TRBJ1-2	NA	many	TGTGCCAGCAGCCTAAGTCCATTCCCGGGGGATGGCTACACCTTC	CASSLSPFPGDGYTF
TRBV6-4	TRBJ2-1	TRBD2	few	TGTGCCAGCAGTGAAGGCGGGGGGGCAGGTGAGCAGTTCTTC	CASSEGGGAGEQFF
TRBV7-2	TRBJ2-1	NA	NA	TGTGCCAGCGTGCTTCTAGGCGGGACGGACAATGAGCAGCTCTTC	CASVLLGGTDNEQLF
TRBV11-2	TRBJ2-3	NA	NA	TGTGCCAGCAGCTTAGATTCCGGGACTGGGGCATCAGATACGCAGTATTTT	CASSLDSGTGASDTQYF
TRBV15	TRBJ2-1	NA	many	TGTGCCACCCCGCCAACCAATGAGCAGTTCTTC	CATPPTNEQFF
TRBV25-1	TRBJ2-2	NA	NA	TGTGCCAGCAGCCCCAGTGGGCCAATACCGAACACCGGGGAGCTGTTTTTT	CASSPSGPIPNTGELFF
TRBV7-2	TRBJ2-5	TRBD1	many	TGTGCCAGCAGCTTTAGGGGACAGGGAGGGGAGACCCAGTACTTC	CASSFRGQGGETQYF
TRBV7-9	TRBJ1-4	NA	NA	TGTGCCAGCAGCTTAGGCCCCGGACACCCTGGTGAAAAACTGTTTTTT	CASSLGPGHPGEKLFF
TRBV7-9	TRBJ2-7	TRBD2	NA	TGTGCCAGCAGCTCCGGGACTAAAGGCTACGAGCAGTACTTC	CASSSGTKGYEQYF
TRBV12-3/TRBV12-4	TRBJ2-7	TRBD2	few	TGTGCCAGCAGTTTAAATGCGGGGGGGGCCTACGAGCAGTACTTC	CASSLNAGGAYEQYF
TRBV7-2	TRBJ2-3	NA	few	TGTGCCGTAGGGGGGGGCCGCACAGATACGCAGTATTTT	CAVGGGRTDTQYF
TRBV12-3/TRBV12-4	TRBJ2-7	NA	NA	TGTGCCAGCAGCCGCGCGGGACCGCACGAGCAGTACTTC	CASSRAGPHEQYF
TRBV29-1	TRBJ2-7	TRBD1	many	TGCAGCGTGTACGGACAGGGGGCAAGTGAGCAGTACTTC	CSVYGQGASEQYF
TRBV12-1	TRBJ1-2	NA	NA	TGTGTCAGCACCCTCGACAGGAGGGTCATCTATGGCTACACCTTC	CVSTLDRRVIYGYTF
TRBV7-8	TRBJ1-3	NA	NA	TGTGCCAGCAGCCCGCGACAGGACCCTGGAAACACCATATATTTT	CASSPRQDPGNTIYF
TRBV30	TRBJ2-1	NA	NA	TGTGCCTGGAGTGTACGGCTAGTAAATGAGCAGTTCTTC	CAWSVRLVNEQFF
TRBV14	TRBJ1-2	TRBD1	few	TGTGCCAGCAGCCAAGATGGGACCGGGACAGGAGCCTATGGCTACACCTTC	CASSQDGTGTGAYGYTF
TRBV9	TRBJ2-5	NA	many	TGTGCCAGCAGCCCCCCTGAGTTACAAGAGACCCAGTACTTC	CASSPPELQETQYF
TRBV7-9	TRBJ1-5	NA	NA	TGTGCCAGCAGCTTAGCCATTGTGGGGGCTGGCAATCAGCCCCAGCATTTT	CASSLAIVGAGNQPQHF
TRBV5-1	TRBJ2-7	NA	NA	TGCGCCAGCAGTGAGGAATCAAGGGCCTACGAGCAGTACTTC	CASSEESRAYEQYF
TRBV7-2	TRBJ2-7	NA	many	TGTGCCAGCAGCTCCCCTCCTTCCTACGAGCAGTACTTC	CASSSPPSYEQYF
TRBV27	TRBJ2-1	NA	NA	TGTGCCAGCAGTTTTGGGGAGTTTGCGAATGAGCAGTTCTTC	CASSFGEFANEQFF
TRBV7-6	TRBJ2-5	NA	many	TGTGCCAGCAGCTTAGAAGATTTAGGAGAGACCCAGTACTTC	CASSLEDLGETQYF
TRBV20-1	TRBJ1-5	NA	once	TGCGGTGCATACCGACAGGTTAACAATCAGCCCCAGCATTTT	CGAYRQVNNQPQHF
TRBV6-5	TRBJ2-7	NA	few	TGTGCCAGCAGGATGACACTGGGGCCGCCCTACGAGCAGTACTTC	CASRMTLGPPYEQYF
TRBV7-2	TRBJ2-3	TRBD2	NA	TGTGCCAGTGGCGCCCGGGGGGTCACAGATACGCAGTATTTT	CASGARGVTDTQYF
TRBV5-1	TRBJ2-7	NA	few	TGCGCCAGCAGGCCCAACCTAACCTACGAGCAGTACTTC	CASRPNLTYEQYF
TRBV2	TRBJ2-3	NA	NA	TGTGCCAGCGGAACTTCAGATACGCAGTATTTT	CASGTSDTQYF
TRBV5-1	TRBJ2-1	NA	NA	TGCGCCAGCAGCTTCGGGCCCCTGGCCACAAATGAGCAGTTCTTC	CASSFGPLATNEQFF
TRBV4-2	TRBJ2-5	NA	NA	TGTGCCAGCAGCCAAGGGTCCCTTGAAGAGACCCAGTACTTC	CASSQGSLEETQYF
TRBV29-1	TRBJ1-1	NA	NA	TGCAGCGTGCAGGGGATCATGAACACTGAAGCTTTCTTT	CSVQGIMNTEAFF
TRBV27	TRBJ2-4	NA	many	TGTGCCAGCAGTCCAATATACCGGGACACCAAAAACATTCAGTACTTC	CASSPIYRDTKNIQYF